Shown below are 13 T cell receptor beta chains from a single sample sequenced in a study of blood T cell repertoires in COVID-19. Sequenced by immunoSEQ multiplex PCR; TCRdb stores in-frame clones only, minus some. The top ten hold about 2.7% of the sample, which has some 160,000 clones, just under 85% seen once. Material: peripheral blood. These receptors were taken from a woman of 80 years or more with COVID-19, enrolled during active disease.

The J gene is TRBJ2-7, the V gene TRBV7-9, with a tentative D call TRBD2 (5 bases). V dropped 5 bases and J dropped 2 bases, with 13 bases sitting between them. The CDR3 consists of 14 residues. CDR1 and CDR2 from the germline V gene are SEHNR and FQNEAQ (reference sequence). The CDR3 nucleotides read TGTGCCAGCAGCCCCGGACTGCCAGCCTACGAGCAGTACTTC. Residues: CASSPGLPAYEQYF.

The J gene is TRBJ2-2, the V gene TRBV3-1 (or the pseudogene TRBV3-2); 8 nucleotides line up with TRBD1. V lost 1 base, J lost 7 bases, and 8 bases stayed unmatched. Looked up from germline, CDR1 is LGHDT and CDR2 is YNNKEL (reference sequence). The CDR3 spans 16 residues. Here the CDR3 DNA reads TGTGCCAGCAGCCAAGCACGGACAGGGTCTATCGGGGAGCTGTTTTTT. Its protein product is CASSQARTGSIGELFF.

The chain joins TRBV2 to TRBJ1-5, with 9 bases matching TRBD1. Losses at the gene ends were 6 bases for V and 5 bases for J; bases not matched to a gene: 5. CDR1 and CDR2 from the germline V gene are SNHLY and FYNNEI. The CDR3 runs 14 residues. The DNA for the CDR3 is TGTGCCAGCAGCGCTACAGGGGGCGATCAGCCCCAGCATTTT. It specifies CASSATGGDQPQHF.

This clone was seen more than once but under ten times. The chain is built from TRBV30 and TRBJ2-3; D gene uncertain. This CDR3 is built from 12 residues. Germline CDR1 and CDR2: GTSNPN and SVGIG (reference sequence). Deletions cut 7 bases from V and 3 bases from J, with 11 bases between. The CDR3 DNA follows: TGTGCCTATGCGGCGTGGACAGATACGCAGTATTTT. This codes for CAYAAWTDTQYF.

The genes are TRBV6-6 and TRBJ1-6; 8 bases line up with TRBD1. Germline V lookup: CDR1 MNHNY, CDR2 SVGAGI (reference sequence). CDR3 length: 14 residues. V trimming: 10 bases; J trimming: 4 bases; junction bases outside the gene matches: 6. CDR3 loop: CATDRGAYNSPLHF. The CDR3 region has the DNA TGTGCCACCGACAGGGGCGCATATAATTCACCCCTCCACTTT.

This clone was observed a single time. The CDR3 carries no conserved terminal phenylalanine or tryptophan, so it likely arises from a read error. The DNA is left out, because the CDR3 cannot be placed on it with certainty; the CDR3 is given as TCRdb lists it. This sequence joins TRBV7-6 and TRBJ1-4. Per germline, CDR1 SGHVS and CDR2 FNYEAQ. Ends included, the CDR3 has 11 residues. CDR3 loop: CASSLVELPKA.

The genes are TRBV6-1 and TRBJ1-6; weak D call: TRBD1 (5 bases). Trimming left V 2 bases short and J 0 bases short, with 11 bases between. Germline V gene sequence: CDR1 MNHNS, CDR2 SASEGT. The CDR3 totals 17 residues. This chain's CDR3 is CASSEYPTASYNSPLHF. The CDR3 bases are TGTGCCAGCAGTGAATATCCGACAGCCTCCTATAATTCACCCCTCCACTTT.

The CDR3 DNA reads TGTGCCAGCAGGGGGGGACTCCACCGGGAGCTGTTTTTT. Amino acid sequence: CASRGGLHRELFF. The chain links TRBV2 to TRBJ2-2, with D perhaps TRBD2 (6 bases). Germline CDR1 is SNHLY and CDR2 is FYNNEI. The CDR3 runs 13 residues. V was trimmed by 6 bases and J by 9 bases, leaving 14 bases between them.

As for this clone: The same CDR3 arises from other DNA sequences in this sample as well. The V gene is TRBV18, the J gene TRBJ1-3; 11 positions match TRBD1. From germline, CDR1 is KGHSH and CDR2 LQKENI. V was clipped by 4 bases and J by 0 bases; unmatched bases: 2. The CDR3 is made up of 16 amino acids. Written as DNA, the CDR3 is TGTGCCAGCTCACGGGACAGGGGGAACTCTGGAAACACCATATATTTT. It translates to CASSRDRGNSGNTIYF.

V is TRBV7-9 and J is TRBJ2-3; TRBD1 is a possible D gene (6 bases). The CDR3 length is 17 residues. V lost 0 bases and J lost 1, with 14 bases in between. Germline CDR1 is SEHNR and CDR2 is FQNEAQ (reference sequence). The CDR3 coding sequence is TGTGCCAGCAGCTTAGCGTCGGACAGATCCGGCACAGATACGCAGTATTTT. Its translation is CASSLASDRSGTDTQYF. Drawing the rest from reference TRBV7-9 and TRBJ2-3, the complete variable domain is DTGVSQNPRHKITKRGQNVTFRCDPISEHNRLYWYRQTLGQGPEFLTYFQNEAQLEKSRLLSDRFSAERPKGSFSTLEIQRTEQGDSAMYLCASSLASDRSGTDTQYFGPGTRLTVL.

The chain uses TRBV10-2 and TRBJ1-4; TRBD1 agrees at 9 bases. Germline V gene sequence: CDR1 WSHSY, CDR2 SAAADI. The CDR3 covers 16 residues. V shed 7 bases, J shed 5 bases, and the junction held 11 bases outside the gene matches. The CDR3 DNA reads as TGCGCCAGCACCACGGGACAGGGTAGGAGAAATGAAAAACTGTTTTTT. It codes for CASTTGQGRRNEKLFF.

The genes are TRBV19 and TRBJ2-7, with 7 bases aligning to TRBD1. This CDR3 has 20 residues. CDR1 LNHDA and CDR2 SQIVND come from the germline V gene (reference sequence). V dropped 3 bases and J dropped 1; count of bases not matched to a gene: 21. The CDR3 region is CASSIPAGEYSRQGSYEQYF. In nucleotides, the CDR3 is TGTGCCAGTAGTATCCCGGCCGGGGAGTATTCGCGACAGGGATCCTACGAGCAGTACTTC.

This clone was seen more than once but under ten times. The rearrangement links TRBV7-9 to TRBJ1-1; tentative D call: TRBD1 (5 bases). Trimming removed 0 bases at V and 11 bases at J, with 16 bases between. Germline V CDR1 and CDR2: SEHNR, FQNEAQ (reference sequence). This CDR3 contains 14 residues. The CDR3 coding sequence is TGTGCCAGCAGCTTAGCCACCACAGGTCGGTTCGCTTTCTTT. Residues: CASSLATTGRFAFF.